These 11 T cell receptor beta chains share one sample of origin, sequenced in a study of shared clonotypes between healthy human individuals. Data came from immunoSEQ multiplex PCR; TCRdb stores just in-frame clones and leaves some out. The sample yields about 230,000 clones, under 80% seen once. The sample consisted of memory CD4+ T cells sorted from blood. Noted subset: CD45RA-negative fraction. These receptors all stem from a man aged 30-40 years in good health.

The CDR3 region is CASSTMLEQFF. CDR3 in DNA: TGTGCCAGCAGCACCATGTTGGAGCAGTTCTTC. V usage is TRBV7-2 and J usage is TRBJ2-1, with D hard to call. Germline V gene sequence: CDR1 SGHTA, CDR2 FQGNSA. V lost 5 bases and J lost 10, with 9 bases in between. The CDR3 totals 11 residues.

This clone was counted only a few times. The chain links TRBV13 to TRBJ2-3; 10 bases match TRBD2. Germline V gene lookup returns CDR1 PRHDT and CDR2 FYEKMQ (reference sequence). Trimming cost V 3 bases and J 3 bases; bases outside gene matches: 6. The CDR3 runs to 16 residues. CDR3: CASSFRLAGATDTQYF. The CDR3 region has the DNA TGTGCCAGCAGCTTCCGACTAGCGGGTGCGACAGATACGCAGTATTTT.

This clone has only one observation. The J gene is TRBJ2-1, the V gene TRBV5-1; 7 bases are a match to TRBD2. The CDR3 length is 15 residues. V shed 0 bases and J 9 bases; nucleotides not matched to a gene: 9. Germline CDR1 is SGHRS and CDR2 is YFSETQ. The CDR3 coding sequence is TGCGCCAGCAGCTTGGAACGGACTAGTGGAAGTGAGCAGTTCTTC. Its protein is CASSLERTSGSEQFF.

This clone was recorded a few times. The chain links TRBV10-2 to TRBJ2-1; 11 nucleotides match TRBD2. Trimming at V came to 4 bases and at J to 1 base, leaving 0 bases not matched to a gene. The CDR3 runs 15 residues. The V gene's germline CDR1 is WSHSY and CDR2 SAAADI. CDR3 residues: CASSGLAGSYNEQFF. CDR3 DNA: TGCGCCAGCAGTGGACTAGCGGGATCCTACAATGAGCAGTTCTTC.

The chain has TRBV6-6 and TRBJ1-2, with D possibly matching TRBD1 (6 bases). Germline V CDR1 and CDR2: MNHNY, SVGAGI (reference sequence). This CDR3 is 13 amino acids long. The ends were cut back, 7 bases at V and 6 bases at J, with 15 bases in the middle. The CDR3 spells CASNQTGFDGYTF. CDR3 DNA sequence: TGTGCCAGCAATCAAACAGGGTTTGATGGCTACACCTTC.

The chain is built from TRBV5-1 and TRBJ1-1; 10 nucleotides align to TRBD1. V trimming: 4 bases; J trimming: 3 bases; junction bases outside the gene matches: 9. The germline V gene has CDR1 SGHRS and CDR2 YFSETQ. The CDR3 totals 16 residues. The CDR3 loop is CASSHGQGVLDTEAFF. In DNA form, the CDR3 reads TGCGCCAGCAGCCACGGACAGGGGGTTCTCGACACTGAAGCTTTCTTT.

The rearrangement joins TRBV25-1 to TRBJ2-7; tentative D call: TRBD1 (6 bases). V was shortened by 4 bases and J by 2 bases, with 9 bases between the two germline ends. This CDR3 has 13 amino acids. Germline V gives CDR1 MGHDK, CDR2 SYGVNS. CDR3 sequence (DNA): TGTGCCAGCAGTGGCAGGGGACCCTACGAGCAGTACTTC. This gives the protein CASSGRGPYEQYF.

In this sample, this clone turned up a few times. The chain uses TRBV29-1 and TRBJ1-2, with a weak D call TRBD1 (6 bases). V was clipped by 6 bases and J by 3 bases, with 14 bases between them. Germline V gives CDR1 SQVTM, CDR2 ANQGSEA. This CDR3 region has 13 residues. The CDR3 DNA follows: TGCAGCGTAACCGAGGGGGGTGACTATGGCTACACCTTC. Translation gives CSVTEGGDYGYTF.

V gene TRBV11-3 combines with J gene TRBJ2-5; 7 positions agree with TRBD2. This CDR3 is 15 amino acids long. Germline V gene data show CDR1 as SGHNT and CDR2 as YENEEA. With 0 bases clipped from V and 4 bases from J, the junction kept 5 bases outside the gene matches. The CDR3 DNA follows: TGTGCCAGCAGCTTAGATTGGGAGGGTCGAGAGACCCAGTACTTC. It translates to CASSLDWEGRETQYF.

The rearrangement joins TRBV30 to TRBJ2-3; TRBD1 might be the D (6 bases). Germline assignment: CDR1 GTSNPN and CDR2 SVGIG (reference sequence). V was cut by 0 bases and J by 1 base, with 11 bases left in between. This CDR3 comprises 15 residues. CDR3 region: CAWSVGGVGTDTQYF. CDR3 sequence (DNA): TGTGCCTGGAGTGTAGGGGGAGTTGGCACAGATACGCAGTATTTT.

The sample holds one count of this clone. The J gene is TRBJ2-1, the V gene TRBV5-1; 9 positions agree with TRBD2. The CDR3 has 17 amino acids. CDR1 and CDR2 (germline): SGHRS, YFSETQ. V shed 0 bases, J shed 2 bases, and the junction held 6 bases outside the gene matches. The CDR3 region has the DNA TGCGCCAGCAGCTTGGAGGGGCGGGAGGGCCCCTACAATGAGCAGTTCTTC. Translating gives CASSLEGREGPYNEQFF.